Below, 25 T cell receptor beta chains from the same sample are listed, as sequenced in a study of T cells in women clearing cervical HPV infection. The table came from immunoSEQ multiplex PCR; TCRdb's copy has only in-frame clones and leaves some out. The sample table sets out approximately 30,000 clones. The sequenced material came from blood buffy coat. These receptors all stem from a woman between 18 and 69 years old with a cervical HPV16 infection that either progressed to CIN3+ or cleared (not recorded which).

On this clone: The missing CDR3 end, 3 residues past where the read stops, is filled in from the germline J gene. The genes are TRBV7-9 and TRBJ2-1, with TRBD1 matching 11 bases. CDR3 length equals 13 residues. V gave up 9 bases and J gave up 5 bases; unmatched junction bases: 3. Germline CDR1 reads SEHNR; CDR2 reads FQNEAQ (reference sequence). The CDR3 spells CASGQGANNEQFF. The sequenced part of the CDR3 DNA is TGTGCCAGTGGACAGGGGGCTAACAATGAG.

The CDR3 protein is CATTTGPNSPLHF. CDR3 DNA, as far as it was read: TGTGCCACCACGACAGGTCCTAATTCACCC. The chain joins TRBV10-3 to TRBJ1-6, with D perhaps matching TRBD1 (6 bases). From the germline J gene comes the end of the CDR3, since the read stops 3 residues before it. The CDR3 covers 13 residues. The germline V and J ends were trimmed by 10 bases and 6 bases, with 13 bases remaining between them. Germline V lookup: CDR1 ENHRY, CDR2 SYGVKD.

In the case of this clone: Sequencing ends 3 residues short of the CDR3 end; the germline J gene provides the rest. This sequence joins TRBV11-2 and TRBJ2-3, with D perhaps matching TRBD2 (5 bases). In germline, CDR1 is SGHAT, CDR2 FQNNGV. The V end was cut by 1 base, the J end by 0 bases, with 8 bases between. This CDR3 has 15 amino acids. CDR3 DNA (partial): TGTGCCAGCAGCTTAGGTCGGACTAGCACAGATACG. Translated: CASSLGRTSTDT. The full CDR3 is CASSLGRTSTDTQYF.

With regard to this clone: The read ends 3 residues before the CDR3 terminus; that terminus is restored from the germline J gene. V gene TRBV30 combines with J gene TRBJ1-4, with D tentatively TRBD1 (6 bases). This CDR3 region has 13 residues. The germline CDR1 and CDR2 sequences are GTSNPN and SVGIG (reference sequence). Deletions cut 4 bases from V and 7 bases from J, with 13 bases between. This chain's CDR3 is CAWKQGIAEKLFF. The sequenced part of the CDR3 DNA is TGTGCCTGGAAACAGGGTATTGCTGAAAAA.

To note about this clone: The read gets to within 3 residues of the CDR3 end, and the germline J gene fills in the rest. J is TRBJ2-1 and V is TRBV27; TRBD1 is a possible D gene (5 bases). The V gene's germline CDR1 is MNHEY and CDR2 SMNVEV (reference sequence). Trimming took 1 base from V and 3 from J, leaving 13 bases between them. The length of the CDR3 is 16 residues. Partial CDR3 DNA: TGTGCCAGCAGTTTATATGTCCTAGGGGACTACAATGAG. It yields the protein CASSLYVLGDYNE. The entire CDR3 reads CASSLYVLGDYNEQFF.

Measured by frequency, this clone is medium-sized. The CDR3 goes on 3 residues after the read ends, and that part is filled in from the germline J gene. The chain couples TRBV14 to TRBJ2-5, with a weak D call TRBD1 (6 bases). Germline V CDR1 and CDR2: SGHDN, FVKESK. The V end lost 6 bases, the J end lost 5 bases, and 13 bases lay between the germline ends. This CDR3 contains 13 residues. Here the CDR3 reads CASRFRGAETQYF. The sequenced part of the CDR3 DNA is TGTGCCAGCAGGTTCAGGGGAGCGGAGACC.

Concerning this clone: Read coverage stops 3 residues before the CDR3 terminus; the germline J gene supplies the remainder. V is TRBV19 and J is TRBJ1-2; D call uncertain. The germline gives CDR1 LNHDA, CDR2 SQIVND (reference sequence). This CDR3 has 16 residues. CDR3 region: CASSLAGKFVHNDYTF. The DNA read from the CDR3 is TGTGCCAGTAGTCTCGCGGGGAAATTTGTCCACAATGAC.

Concerning this clone: Sequence at one end of the junction differs from germline and may be a read error. Read coverage stops 3 residues before the CDR3 terminus; the germline J gene supplies the remainder. The V call is TRBV30, the J call TRBJ2-3; 7 bases line up with TRBD2. Germline loops: CDR1 GTSNPN, CDR2 SVGIG (reference sequence). This CDR3 spans 16 amino acids. CDR3 amino acids: CAWSGPGGRVTNTQYF. CDR3 bases read: TGTGCCTGGAGTGGGCCAGGCGGGAGAGTCACAAATACG.

On this clone itself: The read ends 3 residues early relative to the CDR3; the germline J gene fills the gap. This chain joins TRBV19 and TRBJ2-2, with TRBD1 as a possible D gene (5 bases). The CDR3 runs 16 residues. The germline V gene has CDR1 LNHDA and CDR2 SQIVND (reference sequence). CDR3 loop: CASSGQATSGANVLFF. CDR3 DNA, as far as it was read: TGTGCCAGTAGTGGGCAGGCGACCTCTGGGGCCAACGTG.

Notes on this clone: The DNA ends 3 residues before the CDR3 does, and the rest of the CDR3 is filled in from the germline J gene. V gene TRBV30 combines with J gene TRBJ2-1, with 9 bases identical to TRBD2. The germline gives CDR1 GTSNPN, CDR2 SVGIG (reference sequence). Trimming at V came to 0 bases and at J to 5 bases, leaving 8 bases not matched to a gene. The CDR3 spans 16 residues. The CDR3 is CAWSVTLAGPDNEQFF. Incomplete CDR3 DNA: TGTGCCTGGAGTGTTACCCTAGCGGGGCCCGACAATGAG.

In the case of this clone: Its ends do not fully match the called genes, so a read error is possible. The sequenced fragment ends 3 residues before the CDR3 boundary, so the rest is inferred from the germline J gene. The chain has TRBV7-7 and TRBJ2-3; 9 positions agree with TRBD2. In germline, CDR1 is SSHAT, CDR2 FNYEAQ (reference sequence). This CDR3 is built from 16 residues. The CDR3: CASSLPKREGTDTQYF. CDR3 DNA, as far as it was read: TGTGCTAGCAGCTTACCCAAGCGGGAGGGCACAGATACG.

Turning to this clone: Read coverage stops 3 residues before the CDR3 terminus; the germline J gene supplies the remainder. The rearrangement uses TRBV20-1 and TRBJ2-1, with 9 bases matching TRBD1. CDR1 is DFQATT and CDR2 is SNEGSKA in the germline V gene (reference sequence). V shed 3 bases and J 5 bases; nucleotides not matched to a gene: 8. This CDR3 is built from 15 residues. The sequenced CDR3 bases are TGCAGTGCTAGTGTTGGACAGGGGTGGGACAATGAG. This translates into CSASVGQGWDNE. In full, the CDR3 reads CSASVGQGWDNEQFF.

On this clone: The read finishes 3 residues shy of the CDR3 end, and the germline J gene is used to complete it. This sequence joins TRBV10-3 and TRBJ2-3; 7 bases are a match to TRBD2. This CDR3 region has 13 residues. CDR1 and CDR2 from the germline V gene are ENHRY and SYGVKD. With V trimmed by 10 bases and J by 4 bases, 8 bases remained unmatched. The DNA read from the CDR3 is TGTGCCACGATGGGACTATCCCCAGATACG. Translating gives CATMGLSPDT. The CDR3 in its entirety is CATMGLSPDTQYF.

Concerning this clone itself: The read halts 3 residues ahead of the CDR3 end, with the missing end drawn from the germline J gene. The chain has TRBV20-1 and TRBJ2-2; 15 bases match TRBD2. The CDR3 has 18 residues. Germline CDR1 and CDR2: DFQATT and SNEGSKA (reference sequence). V was clipped by 1 base and J by 5 bases; unmatched bases: 8. CDR3 loop: CSARGTSGRGSVTGELFF. CDR3 bases read: TGCAGTGCTAGAGGGACTAGCGGGAGGGGGAGTGTAACCGGGGAG.

With regard to this clone: The CDR3 end lies 3 residues beyond the end of the read and is filled in from the germline J gene. The V and J genes are TRBV19 and TRBJ1-2, with D possibly being TRBD1 (5 bases). Germline CDR1 is LNHDA and CDR2 is SQIVND (reference sequence). This CDR3 region has 14 residues. CDR3 region: CASKWGASSYDYTF. Partial CDR3 DNA: TGTGCCAGTAAATGGGGCGCGAGCTCCTACGAC.

As concerns this clone: From the germline J gene comes the end of the CDR3, since the read stops 3 residues before it. This chain links TRBV6-2 or TRBV6-3 with TRBJ2-1; 10 positions match TRBD2. In germline, CDR1 is MNHEY, CDR2 SVGEGT. J was trimmed by 9 bases and V by 5 bases; bases with no gene match: 4. CDR3 size: 13 residues. The covered CDR3 bases are TGTGCCAGCAGTAAATTAGCGGGAGGTGAG. This gives the protein CASSKLAGGE. The CDR3 as a whole reads CASSKLAGGEQFF.

As for this clone: With the read ending 3 residues before the CDR3 end, the germline J gene is used to fill in that end. The chain recombines TRBV28 with TRBJ2-7; TRBD1 aligns across 10 bases. V was clipped by 5 bases and J by 0 bases; unmatched bases: 7. Looked up from germline, CDR1 is MDHEN and CDR2 is SYDVKM. The CDR3 has 16 residues. This chain's CDR3 is CASSPLRTGGSYEQYF. The sequenced part of the CDR3 DNA is TGTGCCAGCAGTCCCCTCAGGACAGGGGGCTCCTACGAG. The variable domain in full, completed from reference TRBV28 and TRBJ2-7, reads DVKVTQSSRYLVKRTGEKVFLECVQDMDHENMFWYRQDPGLGLRLIYFSYDVKMKEKGDIPEGYSVSREKKERFSLILESASTNQTSMYLCASSPLRTGGSYEQYFGPGTRLTVT.

About this clone itself: The sequence runs out 3 residues before the end of the CDR3; the remainder is reconstructed from the germline J gene. The rearrangement links TRBV20-1 to TRBJ2-7, with D perhaps given as TRBD1 or TRBD2 (5 bases each). Germline CDR1 DFQATT, CDR2 SNEGSKA (reference sequence). Trimming pared 2 bases from V and 4 bases from J, leaving 18 bases between. The CDR3 sequence is 15 residues long. The sequenced CDR3 bases are TGCAGTGCTAGAAAACCGGGCCCCGAGGGGTACGAG. It codes for CSARKPGPEGYE. The entire CDR3 protein is CSARKPGPEGYEQYF.

Turning to this clone: Sequencing ends 3 residues short of the CDR3 end; the germline J gene provides the rest. The chain has TRBV30 and TRBJ1-2; TRBD1 matches at 7 bases. The CDR3 is 11 residues long. V lost 7 bases to trimming and J lost 7 bases; unmatched junction nucleotides: 6. Per the germline V gene, CDR1 is GTSNPN and CDR2 is SVGIG (reference sequence). CDR3 region: CASRQGSGYTF. The covered CDR3 bases are TGTGCCTCGCGACAGGGCTCTGGC.

As for this clone: The read comes to an end 3 residues before the CDR3 does, leaving the germline J gene to fill in the end. The J gene is TRBJ2-5, the V gene TRBV5-1; D perhaps matches TRBD2 (6 bases). The ends were cut back, 7 bases at V and 5 bases at J, with 18 bases in the middle. CDR3 length: 14 residues. Germline V gives CDR1 SGHRS, CDR2 YFSETQ. This CDR3 is CASGPGTSGETQYF. Incomplete CDR3 DNA: TGCGCCAGCGGCCCCGGGACTTCGGGGGAGACC.

As for this clone: The read is 3 residues too short to cover the CDR3 end, so that end is filled in from the germline J gene. The rearrangement joins TRBV20-1 to TRBJ1-2, with a weak D call TRBD1 (5 bases). The CDR3 extends over 12 amino acids. Germline V gene lookup returns CDR1 DFQATT and CDR2 SNEGSKA (reference sequence). V lost 3 bases and J lost 3, with 8 bases in between. The sequenced part of the CDR3 DNA is TGCAGTGCTAGTCTACAGGACTATGGC. The encoded protein is CSASLQDYG. The complete CDR3 sequence is CSASLQDYGYTF.

In the case of this clone: Read sequence stops 3 residues before the CDR3 end, and the germline J gene provides the missing end. The chain employs TRBV30 and TRBJ2-2, with 8 positions matching TRBD1. V trimming: 3 bases; J trimming: 5 bases; junction bases outside the gene matches: 5. Germline CDR1 reads GTSNPN; CDR2 reads SVGIG (reference sequence). The CDR3 loop spans 14 amino acids. CDR3 amino acids: CAWSQNRGTGELFF. The DNA read from the CDR3 is TGTGCCTGGAGCCAGAACAGGGGGACCGGGGAG.

A note on this clone: The observed sequence ends 3 residues before the CDR3 terminus, with the missing tail filled in from the germline J gene. This rearrangement joins TRBV5-1 to TRBJ1-2; TRBD1 matches at 9 bases. CDR3 length: 15 residues. V lost 4 bases and J lost 6; bases outside the gene matches: 10. Germline values: CDR1 SGHRS, CDR2 YFSETQ. The part of the CDR3 DNA that was read is TGCGCCAGCAGCCGCGATGAGACAGGGGGAAATGGC. Translation: CASSRDETGGNG. The entire CDR3 sequence reads CASSRDETGGNGYTF. Together with reference TRBV5-1 and TRBJ1-2, the CDR3 gives the full variable domain: KAGVTQTPRYLIKTRGQQVTLSCSPISGHRSVSWYQQTPGQGLQFLFEYFSETQRNKGNFPGRFSGRQFSNSRSEMNVSTLELGDSALYLCASSRDETGGNGYTFGSGTRLTVV.

Concerning this clone: The CDR3 is cut off 3 residues early in the read; its end comes from the germline J gene. The chain is built from TRBV5-5 and TRBJ1-1, with TRBD1 identical over 7 bases. V was clipped by 4 bases and J by 3 bases; unmatched bases: 9. CDR3 length: 15 residues. Germline CDR1 SGHKS, CDR2 YYEKEE (reference sequence). This chain's CDR3 is CASSVQGTQDTEAFF. The part of the CDR3 DNA that was read is TGTGCCAGCAGCGTACAGGGGACTCAGGACACTGAA. Drawing the rest from reference TRBV5-5 and TRBJ1-1, the complete variable domain is DAGVTQSPTHLIKTRGQQVTLRCSPISGHKSVSWYQQVLGQGPQFIFQYYEKEERGRGNFPDRFSARQFPNYSSELNVNALLLGDSALYLCASSVQGTQDTEAFFGQGTRLTVV.

Turning to this clone: Read coverage stops 3 residues before the CDR3 terminus; the germline J gene supplies the remainder. The chain recombines TRBV7-8 with TRBJ2-7; D gene uncertain. CDR1 is SGHVS and CDR2 is FQNEAQ in the germline V gene. CDR3 length: 14 residues. V dropped 1 base and J dropped 2 bases, with 9 bases sitting between them. The covered CDR3 bases are TGTGCCAGCAGCTTAGACGGCGGCCCCTACGAG. Protein: CASSLDGGPYE. The complete CDR3 sequence is CASSLDGGPYEQYF.